Presented here are 24 T cell receptor beta chains from one specimen sequenced in a study of blood T cell repertoires in COVID-19. The protocol was immunoSEQ multiplex PCR, while the TCRdb copy is restricted to in-frame clones and leaves out a portion. The repertoire consists of about 25,000 clones, with approximately 91% occurring once and the leading ten covering approximately 27%. The source material was peripheral blood. The receptors come from a man between 65 and 80 years old with COVID-19, enrolled during active disease.

The chain joins TRBV7-9 to TRBJ1-1; weak D call: TRBD1 (6 bases). From germline, CDR1 is SEHNR and CDR2 FQNEAQ (reference sequence). This CDR3 contains 15 residues. V was pared by 3 bases and J by 1 base, with 12 bases between. The CDR3 sequence is CASSFSGAPNTEAFF. The CDR3 nucleotides read TGTGCCAGCAGCTTTTCAGGGGCGCCGAACACTGAAGCTTTCTTT. The variable domain in full, with the rest retrieved from reference TRBV7-9 and TRBJ1-1, is DTGVSQNPRHKITKRGQNVTFRCDPISEHNRLYWYRQTLGQGPEFLTYFQNEAQLEKSRLLSDRFSAERPKGSFSTLEIQRTEQGDSAMYLCASSFSGAPNTEAFFGQGTRLTVV.

For this clone: Other DNA sequences in this sample translate to the same CDR3. This sequence joins TRBV19 and TRBJ1-1; weak D call: TRBD1 (5 bases). The CDR3 consists of 14 residues. Trimming left V 1 base short and J 0 bases short, with 6 bases between. Germline-derived CDR1 and CDR2 are LNHDA and SQIVND (reference sequence). The CDR3 region has the DNA TGTGCCAGTAGTATAGGGGGGGTGAACACTGAAGCTTTCTTT. As protein: CASSIGGVNTEAFF.

This chain uses TRBV5-4 with TRBJ2-2; possible D gene TRBD2, 6 bases. There are 15 residues in the CDR3. CDR1 and CDR2 from the germline V gene are SGHNT and YYREEE (reference sequence). V lost 4 bases, J lost 4 bases, and 14 bases lay in between. CDR3 sequence: CASSAGGLGTGELFF. CDR3 DNA: TGTGCCAGCAGCGCCGGGGGACTGGGCACCGGGGAGCTGTTTTTT.

The rearrangement uses TRBV29-1 and TRBJ2-6, with TRBD1 matching over 7 bases. This CDR3 region has 14 residues. Germline lookup yields CDR1 SQVTM and CDR2 ANQGSEA. V shed 5 bases, J shed 1 base, and the junction held 2 bases outside the gene matches. As DNA, the CDR3 is TGCAGCGTTCTGGGACAGTCTGGGGCCAACGTCCTGACTTTC. Translated, it gives CSVLGQSGANVLTF.

V usage is TRBV10-3 and J usage is TRBJ2-3; 13 bases align to TRBD2. This CDR3 comprises 17 residues. Germline loops: CDR1 ENHRY, CDR2 SYGVKD. Trimming cost V 0 bases and J 0 bases; bases outside gene matches: 0. In DNA, the CDR3 is TGTGCCATCAGTGAGTCGACTAGCGGGGGGAGCACAGATACGCAGTATTTT. It yields the protein CAISESTSGGSTDTQYF.

J is TRBJ2-1 and V is TRBV27; 8 bases match TRBD2. CDR1 MNHEY and CDR2 SMNVEV come from the germline V gene (reference sequence). This CDR3 region has 15 residues. Germline trimming cut 7 bases from V and 4 bases from J; bases unmatched to any gene: 9. The CDR3 sequence is CASTLGAGGYNEQFF. The CDR3, as DNA: TGTGCCAGCACTCTGGGGGCGGGAGGTTACAATGAGCAGTTCTTC.

This chain joins TRBV6-5 and TRBJ1-2, with unresolved D. This CDR3 has 13 residues. Trimming took off 5 bases at V and 7 bases at J, with 14 bases between the two ends. Per the germline V gene, CDR1 is MNHEY and CDR2 is SVGAGI. DNA for the CDR3: TGTGCCAGCAGTCGACTTTCGACGCCTGGCTACACCTTC. Translating it yields CASSRLSTPGYTF.

CDR3 nucleotide sequence: TGTGCCAGCAGTTCCATCTCAGGGGTGGCTGAAGCTTTCTTT. The encoded protein is CASSSISGVAEAFF. This chain uses TRBV6-4 with TRBJ1-1; a possible D gene is TRBD1 (6 bases). V lost 5 bases to trimming and J lost 6 bases, with 16 bases between them. This CDR3 is built from 14 residues. CDR1 is MRHNA and CDR2 is SNTAGT in the germline V gene.

The chain joins TRBV29-1 to TRBJ2-6; weak D call: TRBD2 (5 bases). The germline V and J ends were trimmed by 5 bases and 0 bases, with 8 bases remaining between them. The germline CDR1 and CDR2 sequences are SQVTM and ANQGSEA. The CDR3 is 14 residues long. The chain's CDR3 is CSVLGDSGANVLTF. CDR3 in DNA: TGCAGCGTTCTCGGGGACTCTGGGGCCAACGTCCTGACTTTC. The full variable domain, its missing parts supplied by reference TRBV29-1 and TRBJ2-6, is SAVISQKPSRDICQRGTSLTIQCQVDSQVTMMFWYRQQPGQSLTLIATANQGSEATYESGFVIDKFPISRPNLTFSTLTVSNMSPEDSSIYLCSVLGDSGANVLTFGAGSRLTVL.

The V and J genes are TRBV12-3 or TRBV12-4 and TRBJ1-2; perhaps TRBD1 as D (6 bases). Between the trimmed V and J ends, which lost 6 bases and 5 bases, there was a span of 13 bases. The CDR3 totals 13 residues. CDR3 sequence: CASRLGGLYGYTF. In DNA, the CDR3 is TGTGCCAGCAGGCTAGGGGGTTTATATGGCTACACCTTC.

The chain couples TRBV21-1 to TRBJ2-3; no DNA check was done on the table's D call, TRBD1. TRBV21-1 is tagged as a pseudogene. The CDR3 runs 16 residues. The CDR3 spells CASPLDRMGNVDTQYF. The CDR3 region has the DNA TGTGCCAGCCCTCTTGACAGGATGGGGAATGTAGATACGCAGTATTTT.

The chain links TRBV2 to TRBJ2-6; 7 bases fit TRBD1. V shed 5 bases and J 4 bases; nucleotides not matched to a gene: 5. Germline V gene data show CDR1 as SNHLY and CDR2 as FYNNEI. This CDR3 comprises 15 residues. CDR3 DNA: TGTGCCAGCAGTACACAGGGGTCCGGGGCCAACGTCCTGACTTTC. Amino acid sequence: CASSTQGSGANVLTF.

This clone was seen just once. The rearrangement uses TRBV7-9 and TRBJ2-7, with a possible D match to TRBD2 (7 bases). This CDR3 spans 15 amino acids. V was cut by 7 bases and J by 0 bases, with 16 bases left in between. The germline gives CDR1 SEHNR, CDR2 FQNEAQ (reference sequence). The CDR3 DNA reads as TGTGCCAGCAACCTGGGGGGGCACAGCTCCTACGAGCAGTACTTC. Translation gives CASNLGGHSSYEQYF.

V usage is TRBV30 and J usage is TRBJ2-1, with D maybe TRBD1 (6 bases). This CDR3 comprises 18 residues. The V gene lost 6 bases and the J gene lost 3 bases, with 27 bases spanning the gap. Germline CDR1 reads GTSNPN; CDR2 reads SVGIG (reference sequence). CDR3: CACRVSITRDTIYNEQFF. In DNA, the CDR3 is TGTGCCTGCAGAGTCAGTATTACCCGGGACACAATCTACAATGAGCAGTTCTTC.

V and J are TRBV6-5 and TRBJ1-3; D gene unclear. The CDR3 length is 14 residues. Germline-derived CDR1 and CDR2 are MNHEY and SVGAGI. Trimming cost V 5 bases and J 0 bases, with 8 bases left between them. The CDR3 nucleotides read TGTGCCAGCAGTAGGACTTTCTCTGGAAACACCATATATTTT. It encodes CASSRTFSGNTIYF.

The chain has TRBV29-1 and TRBJ2-1; tentatively, D is TRBD1 (5 bases). The V end was cut by 0 bases, the J end by 0 bases, with 12 bases between. CDR1 and CDR2 (germline): SQVTM, ANQGSEA. This CDR3 comprises 16 residues. The CDR3 sequence: CSVEDPGSRSYNEQFF. Here the CDR3 DNA reads TGCAGCGTTGAAGATCCAGGGTCTCGCTCCTACAATGAGCAGTTCTTC.

The chain joins TRBV7-8 to TRBJ1-1, with a possible D match to TRBD1 (5 bases). Trimming cost V 2 bases and J 11 bases, with 12 bases left between them. CDR1 is SGHVS, CDR2 FQNEAQ, per germline. The CDR3 is 12 amino acids. CDR3 in amino acids: CASSLTGSEAFF. CDR3 DNA: TGTGCCAGCAGCTTAACAGGCTCCGAGGCTTTCTTT. The full variable domain, rest sourced from reference TRBV7-8 and TRBJ1-1, is GAGVSQSPRYKVAKRGQDVALRCDPISGHVSLFWYQQALGQGPEFLTYFQNEAQLDKSGLPSDRFFAERPEGSVSTLKIQRTQQEDSAVYLCASSLTGSEAFFGQGTRLTVV.

Only a few counts were recorded for this clone. The chain recombines TRBV2 with TRBJ2-7, with TRBD1 matching over 8 bases. The CDR3 spans 14 residues. Germline trimming cut 6 bases from V and 3 bases from J; bases unmatched to any gene: 7. Germline CDR1 SNHLY, CDR2 FYNNEI. The CDR3 loop is CASRLTGVNYEQYF. CDR3 nucleotide sequence: TGTGCCAGCAGGCTGACAGGGGTAAACTACGAGCAGTACTTC.

This chain uses TRBV5-1 with TRBJ2-1; 8 bases are a match to TRBD1. This CDR3 is built from 16 residues. In germline, CDR1 is SGHRS, CDR2 YFSETQ. J was trimmed by 4 bases and V by 4 bases; bases with no gene match: 10. The DNA for the CDR3 is TGCGCCAGCAGCCCCGAAGCCGGGACAGGATACAATGAGCAGTTCTTC. Protein product: CASSPEAGTGYNEQFF.

V and J are TRBV6-6 and TRBJ1-1; perhaps TRBD1 as D (5 bases). The CDR3 has 13 residues. Germline V gene lookup returns CDR1 MNHNY and CDR2 SVGAGI (reference sequence). V was clipped by 4 bases and J by 7 bases, with 13 bases between them. This chain's CDR3 is CASSFTPRGEAFF. DNA of the CDR3: TGTGCCAGCAGTTTCACTCCAAGGGGTGAAGCTTTCTTT.

This clone was seen a single time. The J gene is TRBJ2-7, the V gene TRBV27, with D maybe TRBD1 (5 bases). CDR3 length equals 12 residues. V was pared by 5 bases and J by 8 bases, with 13 bases between. Germline lookup yields CDR1 MNHEY and CDR2 SMNVEV (reference sequence). CDR3 residues: CASSPPGHKQYF. The CDR3 region has the DNA TGTGCCAGCAGTCCTCCAGGGCACAAGCAGTACTTC.

V is TRBV5-1 and J is TRBJ2-3, with TRBD1 matching over 8 bases. The CDR3 is 16 residues long. Germline V gene data show CDR1 as SGHRS and CDR2 as YFSETQ. V shed 0 bases and J 3 bases; nucleotides not matched to a gene: 6. CDR3 amino acids: CASSLGGQGPTDTQYF. In nucleotides, the CDR3 is TGCGCCAGCAGCTTGGGAGGACAGGGACCGACAGATACGCAGTATTTT.

This chain connects TRBV6-6 to TRBJ2-1; the match to TRBD2 covers 7 bases. The CDR3 totals 14 residues. The V segment lost 6 bases and the J segment 3 bases; nucleotides outside the gene matches: 5. The germline V gene encodes CDR1 MNHNY and CDR2 SVGAGI (reference sequence). CDR3 sequence (DNA): TGTGCCAGCAGGTCGGGAGGCCACTACAATGAGCAGTTCTTC. Its translation: CASRSGGHYNEQFF.

The V call is TRBV6-1, the J call TRBJ2-1; perhaps TRBD1 as D (5 bases). Trimming pared 2 bases from V and 8 bases from J, leaving 7 bases between. Germline V gene data show CDR1 as MNHNS and CDR2 as SASEGT. The CDR3 length is 12 residues. CDR3 amino acids: CASSEWGDEQFF. The DNA of the CDR3 is TGTGCCAGCAGTGAATGGGGCGATGAGCAGTTCTTC.